This TCR beta chain is drawn from a study of shared clonotypes between healthy human individuals. The wider study: Per donor, CD8 memory used one plate, CD8 naive used two, CD4 memory used three and CD4 naive used three.

The CDR3 is made up of 13 amino acids. Germline V gene sequence: CDR1 GTSNPN, CDR2 SVGIG (reference sequence). V was trimmed by 2 bases and J by 7 bases, leaving 14 bases between them. The study drew its donors from healthy HIV-negative adults without recent acute infections or vaccinations. The repertoire was sequenced with immunoSEQ multiplex PCR; TCRdb's copy has only in-frame clones and lacks some. The repertoire holds 300,000 or so clones, with about 74% as singletons. The receptor was isolated from a man aged 25-45 years in good health. Sequencing used memory CD4+ T cells sorted from blood. Subset specified: CD45RA-negative fraction. The chain combines TRBV30 with TRBJ1-2; possible D gene TRBD1, 6 bases. CDR3 protein: CAWSTGSTTGYTF. CDR3 in DNA: TGTGCCTGGAGTACAGGGAGCACGACTGGCTACACCTTC.